This T cell receptor (beta chain) derives from a study of blood T cell repertoires in COVID-19. Across the study: Researchers got acute and convalescent COVID-19 samples from the United States, Italy and Spain. PBMCs, B-cell-depleted T cells, or T cells were the source of the cDNA or gDNA that made up the material.

Authors' analysis steps: The assay estimated nucleated cells by amplifying reference gene primers. TCRdb's table, derived via immunoSEQ multiplex PCR, lists solely in-frame clones and lacks some. V, J and clone size reflect that table, while D and trimming were determined from the DNA. In the table there are about 190,000 clones, around four fifths of which are singletons. Germline V CDR1 and CDR2: KGHSH, LQKENI. CDR3 size: 14 residues. V was cut by 5 bases and J by 3 bases, with 13 bases left in between. The V and J genes are TRBV18 and TRBJ1-1, with D perhaps matching TRBD1 (6 bases). Specimen: peripheral blood. The sequence came from a woman in her 70s with active or convalescent COVID-19. CDR3 coding DNA: TGTGCCAGCTCAAGTGGGGGGGCGTACACTGAAGCTTTCTTT. This translates into CASSSGGAYTEAFF.